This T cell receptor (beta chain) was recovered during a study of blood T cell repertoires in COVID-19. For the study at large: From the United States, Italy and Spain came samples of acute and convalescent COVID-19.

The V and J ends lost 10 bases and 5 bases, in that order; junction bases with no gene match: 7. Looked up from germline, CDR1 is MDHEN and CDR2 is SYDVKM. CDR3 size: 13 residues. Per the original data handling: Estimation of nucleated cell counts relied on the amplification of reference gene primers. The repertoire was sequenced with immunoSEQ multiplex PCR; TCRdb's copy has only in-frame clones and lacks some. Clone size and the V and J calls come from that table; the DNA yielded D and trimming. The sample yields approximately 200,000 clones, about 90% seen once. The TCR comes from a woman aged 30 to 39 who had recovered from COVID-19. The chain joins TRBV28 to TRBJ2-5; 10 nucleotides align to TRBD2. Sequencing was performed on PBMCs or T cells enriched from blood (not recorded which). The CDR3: CATKTSGRETQYF. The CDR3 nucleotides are TGTGCCACCAAGACTAGCGGGCGGGAGACCCAGTACTTC.